The next 9 T cell receptor beta chains were all read from a single sample in a study of blood T cell repertoires in COVID-19. Here immunoSEQ multiplex PCR was the method, and the copy in TCRdb shows in-frame clones only, minus some. The sample shows about 260,000 clones, around 86% of them seen only once. Sequenced material: peripheral blood. The receptor set was obtained from a man aged 18 to 29 with active or convalescent COVID-19.

The CDR3, as DNA: TGTGCCAGCAGTTTAGGACTAGCGGCCTACGAGCAGTACTTC. Residues: CASSLGLAAYEQYF. The rearrangement uses TRBV27 and TRBJ2-7; 10 bases line up with TRBD2. The CDR3 is 14 residues long. Unmatched junction bases numbered 0, after V lost 2 bases and J lost 2 bases. Germline V gives CDR1 MNHEY, CDR2 SMNVEV (reference sequence).

This clone is a singleton in its sample. The chain carries TRBV7-9 and TRBJ1-3; the match to TRBD1 covers 7 bases. Germline loops: CDR1 SEHNR, CDR2 FQNEAQ (reference sequence). The trim removed 3 bases at V and 2 bases at J, leaving 1 base unmatched. The CDR3 loop spans 14 amino acids. CDR3 sequence (DNA): TGTGCCAGCAGCTTGACAGGGACTGGAAACACCATATATTTT. Translating it yields CASSLTGTGNTIYF. Looking up the rest from reference TRBV7-9 and TRBJ1-3 gives the full variable domain: DTGVSQNPRHKITKRGQNVTFRCDPISEHNRLYWYRQTLGQGPEFLTYFQNEAQLEKSRLLSDRFSAERPKGSFSTLEIQRTEQGDSAMYLCASSLTGTGNTIYFGEGSWLTVV.

J is TRBJ1-5 and V is TRBV23-1; 7 nucleotides align to TRBD1. TRBV23-1 is designated an ORF whose function remains uncertain. Trimming removed 6 bases from V and 6 bases from J; junction bases left unmatched: 8. The CDR3 has 14 amino acids. The DNA for the CDR3 is TGCGCCAGCAGCCAGACAGGGAAAGCTCAGCCCCAGCATTTT. Encoded protein: CASSQTGKAQPQHF.

This chain joins TRBV11-3 and TRBJ2-7, with no clear D. Germline assignment: CDR1 SGHNT and CDR2 YENEEA. The CDR3 is 9 residues long. CDR3 sequence (DNA): TGTGCCAGCAGCTTACTAATGCGAGTT. Its protein product is CASSLLMRV.

This clone was counted ten times or more. The V and J genes are TRBV4-1 and TRBJ1-1; 8 nucleotides match TRBD1. Looked up from germline, CDR1 is MGHRA and CDR2 is YSYEKL. The CDR3 length is 14 residues. J lost 5 bases, V lost 6 bases, and 8 bases had no gene match. Here the CDR3 reads CASRMTGEGTEAFF. DNA for the CDR3: TGCGCCAGCAGAATGACAGGGGAGGGTACTGAAGCTTTCTTT.

The genes are TRBV7-2 and TRBJ1-5; D is uncertain. The CDR3 is 16 residues long. V gave up 2 bases and J gave up 3 bases, with 14 bases separating them. Germline V gene lookup returns CDR1 SGHTA and CDR2 FQGNSA. The DNA for the CDR3 is TGTGCCAGCAGCTTACGAGGGAAATCCTTCAATCAGCCCCAGCATTTT. Translating gives CASSLRGKSFNQPQHF.

J is TRBJ2-7 and V is TRBV11-2; D may be TRBD1 (7 bases). There are 16 residues in the CDR3. Trimming pared 5 bases from V and 7 bases from J, leaving 24 bases between. Germline V gene sequence: CDR1 SGHAT, CDR2 FQNNGV. The CDR3 sequence is CASSTEGQSGEWEQYF. In DNA form, the CDR3 reads TGTGCCAGCAGCACAGAGGGACAGTCGGGGGAGTGGGAGCAGTACTTC.

This clone showed up just once. The V call is TRBV7-9, the J call TRBJ2-7; 11 positions match TRBD2. Germline V gene data show CDR1 as SEHNR and CDR2 as FQNEAQ (reference sequence). The CDR3 is 15 residues long. With V trimmed by 5 bases and J by 4 bases, 7 bases remained unmatched. CDR3 loop: CASSPPTSGRYEQYF. The CDR3 DNA reads as TGTGCCAGCAGCCCTCCTACTAGCGGGAGATACGAGCAGTACTTC.

This clone was picked up a small number of times. The chain uses TRBV12-3 or TRBV12-4 and TRBJ1-1; D unresolved. Deletions cut 5 bases from V and 0 bases from J, with 4 bases between. The CDR3 is 12 residues long. CDR3 DNA: TGTGCCAGCAGTCCCGTGAACACTGAAGCTTTCTTT. Its protein is CASSPVNTEAFF.